The rows below give T cell receptor beta chains drawn from one sample of a study of cytomegalovirus exposure and HLA in healthy donors. Data came from immunoSEQ multiplex PCR; TCRdb stores just in-frame clones and leaves some out. The sample yields roughly 56,000 clones, under 85% seen once. What was sequenced was PBMCs. Receptors were obtained from a man aged 50 to 60 in good health and CMV-seropositive. CDR3s include the opening cysteine and the closing phenylalanine or tryptophan. D genes are given only for firm matches. Rows give clone size only sometimes, using once, few, many, or a class for an expanded clone.

clone_size j_call d_call v_call cdr3_aa cdr3_nt
. TRBJ1-2 TRBD1 TRBV4-2 CASSRDRGQGGYTF TGTGCCAGCAGCCGGGACAGGGGGCAAGGAGGCTACACCTTC
. TRBJ2-7 TRBD1 TRBV5-4 CASSAGQGYEQYF TGTGCCAGCAGCGCCGGACAGGGCTACGAGCAGTACTTC
. TRBJ2-3 . TRBV7-9 CASSLATGTDTQYF TGTGCCAGCAGCTTGGCTACAGGGACAGATACGCAGTATTTT
. TRBJ2-5 TRBD2 TRBV5-1 CASQRGAGARWETQYF TGCGCCAGCCAGAGAGGCGCGGGAGCGAGGTGGGAGACCCAGTACTTC
. TRBJ2-4 . TRBV19 CASSTVSGNFQYF TGTGCCAGTAGTACAGTATCCGGGAACTTTCAGTACTTC
. TRBJ1-1 . TRBV6-6 CASSRTNSGEAFF TGTGCCAGCAGCCGGACGAATTCAGGGGAGGCTTTCTTT
. TRBJ2-3 TRBD2 TRBV29-1 CSVRAGGLVADTQYF TGCAGCGTTCGGGCGGGAGGGCTCGTGGCAGATACGCAGTATTTT
few TRBJ1-2 . TRBV7-2 CASSTDRYYGYTF TGTGCCAGCAGCACCGACAGGTACTATGGCTACACCTTC
. TRBJ2-7 . TRBV4-1 CASSQEAGQGYYEPYF TGCGCAAGCAGCCAAGAAGCAGGACAAGGCTACTACGAGCCGTACTTC
. TRBJ2-3 TRBD2 TRBV28 CASSLPGGGEFTQYF TGTGCCAGCAGTTTACCCGGCGGGGGGGAATTTACGCAGTATTTT
. TRBJ2-1 . TRBV5-5 CASSKLRESLNEQFF TGTGCCAGCAGCAAACTTCGGGAAAGTCTTAATGAGCAGTTCTTC
. TRBJ1-6 . TRBV28 CASSGVSYNSPLHF TGTGCCAGCAGCGGGGTCTCCTATAATTCACCCCTCCACTTT
. TRBJ1-1 . TRBV15 CATSSRGRGTEAFF TGTGCCACCAGCAGCCGGGGTCGTGGCACTGAAGCTTTCTTT
once TRBJ1-4 . TRBV6-5 CASSFGGGNNEKLFF TGTGCCAGCAGTTTTGGGGGGGGTAATAATGAAAAACTGTTTTTT
. TRBJ2-6 . TRBV4-3 CASSQDSSSGANVLTF TGCGCCAGCAGCCAGGACAGTAGCTCTGGGGCCAACGTCCTGACTTTC
once TRBJ1-3 . TRBV6-5 CASSSLDSEGNTIYF TGTGCCAGCAGTAGCCTTGACAGCGAAGGAAACACCATATATTTT
once TRBJ2-6 . TRBV6-5 CASTLGGSGANVLTF TGTGCCAGCACCCTTGGGGGGTCTGGGGCCAACGTCCTGACTTTC
. TRBJ2-5 TRBD2 TRBV7-2 CASRGSRGSGETQYF TGTGCCAGCCGGGGGTCGCGGGGGAGTGGAGAGACCCAGTACTTC
. TRBJ2-6 . TRBV4-2 CASSQEPQGPSSGANVLTF TGTGCCAGCAGCCAAGAACCACAGGGACCATCCTCTGGGGCCAACGTCCTGACTTTC
. TRBJ1-2 . TRBV7-2 CASSPRTDGYTF TGTGCCAGCAGCCCCCGGACTGATGGCTACACCTTC
. TRBJ2-3 . TRBV5-1 CASRFRGSVDTQYF TGCGCCAGCAGATTCAGGGGAAGTGTTGATACGCAGTATTTT
once TRBJ1-4 . TRBV7-2 CASSSIPGNQKKLFF TGTGCCAGCAGCTCGATACCAGGGAACCAGAAAAAACTGTTTTTT
once TRBJ2-5 TRBD2 TRBV7-2 CASSPTGLLSGKTQYF TGTGCCAGCAGCCCGACGGGACTACTCAGCGGGAAGACCCAGTACTTC
. TRBJ1-4 . TRBV30 CAWSSRFNEKLFF TGTGCCTGGAGTTCCCGGTTTAATGAAAAACTGTTTTTT
. TRBJ2-1 TRBD2 TRBV4-2 CASSLDPAGGSNEQFF TGTGCCAGCAGCTTGGACCCAGCGGGAGGATCAAATGAGCAGTTCTTC
. TRBJ2-1 TRBD1 TRBV6-5 CASSFGTVSYNEQFF TGTGCCAGCAGCTTCGGGACAGTGTCCTACAATGAGCAGTTCTTC
. TRBJ2-5 . TRBV6-5 CASRNRVGETQYF TGTGCCAGCAGAAACAGGGTTGGGGAGACCCAGTACTTC
. TRBJ2-3 TRBD2 TRBV5-8 CASSLTKLAGVVTDTQYF TGTGCCAGCAGCTTGACTAAACTAGCGGGGGTCGTTACAGATACGCAGTATTTT
. TRBJ2-5 TRBD2 TRBV5-4 CASSPGGASGQETQYF TGTGCCAGCAGCCCAGGTGGGGCTAGCGGGCAAGAGACCCAGTACTTC
. TRBJ2-1 . TRBV18 CASSPPKGEGKYNEQFF TGTGCCAGCTCACCACCGAAGGGGGAGGGGAAATACAATGAGCAGTTCTTC
. TRBJ2-7 TRBD2 TRBV14 CASSPWTSGTREQYF TGTGCCAGCAGCCCCTGGACTAGCGGGACTCGGGAGCAGTACTTC
. TRBJ2-1 . TRBV4-3 CASSQDIIAIIYNEQFF TGCGCCAGCAGCCAAGATATCATAGCAATCATCTACAATGAGCAGTTCTTC
. TRBJ1-2 TRBD1 TRBV18 CASSPAQGSNYGYTF TGTGCCAGCTCACCCGCACAGGGGTCTAACTATGGCTACACCTTC
few TRBJ1-6 . TRBV11-2 CASSPRTGISPLHF TGTGCCAGCAGCCCTAGGACGGGAATTTCACCCCTCCACTTT
. TRBJ2-7 TRBD2 TRBV30 CAWSVATSASYEQYF TGTGCCTGGAGTGTTGCAACTAGCGCCTCCTACGAGCAGTACTTC
. TRBJ1-6 TRBD1 TRBV18 CASSPDRGNSPLHF TGTGCCAGCTCACCAGACAGGGGTAATTCACCCCTCCACTTT
once TRBJ2-5 . TRBV30 CAWIGGGETQYF TGTGCCTGGATAGGAGGCGGTGAGACCCAGTACTTC
. TRBJ1-3 . TRBV7-9 CASSLEQGPIYF TGTGCCAGCAGCTTAGAACAGGGACCCATATATTTT
. TRBJ1-1 TRBD1 TRBV13 CASSSETGDQAPEAFF TGTGCCAGCAGCAGCGAGACAGGGGACCAGGCACCTGAAGCTTTCTTT
. TRBJ2-1 TRBD2 TRBV28 CASSYLLAGGTEQFF TGTGCCAGCAGTTATTTACTAGCGGGAGGCACCGAGCAGTTCTTC
. TRBJ1-5 TRBD1 TRBV30 CAWTREGASRNQPQHF TGTGCCTGGACCCGGGAGGGGGCATCGAGAAATCAGCCCCAGCATTTT
. TRBJ2-1 TRBD2 TRBV18 CASSPRAGGHNEQFF TGTGCCAGCTCACCAAGAGCGGGAGGTCACAATGAGCAGTTCTTC
. TRBJ1-2 . TRBV20-1 CMLQGFNGYTF TGCATGTTACAGGGTTTTAATGGCTACACCTTC
. TRBJ1-4 . TRBV15 CATSRGLDSLNEKLFF TGTGCCACCAGCAGAGGACTAGACAGCTTGAATGAAAAACTGTTTTTT
. TRBJ2-5 . TRBV10-2 CASSESGSNQETQYF TGCGCCAGCAGTGAGTCTGGTAGCAACCAAGAGACCCAGTACTTC
. TRBJ2-3 . TRBV7-3 CASSKGGVGSSTDTQYF TGTGCCAGCAGCAAGGGAGGTGTTGGGTCTAGCACAGATACGCAGTATTTT
. TRBJ2-5 . TRBV7-9 CASSLRRVGQETQYF TGTGCCAGCAGCTTACGGCGGGTGGGGCAAGAGACCCAGTACTTC
. TRBJ2-3 TRBD2 TRBV19 CASSILRTSSPDTQYF TGTGCCAGTAGTATTTTGAGGACTAGTTCCCCAGATACGCAGTATTTT
few TRBJ2-2 TRBD1 TRBV7-9 CASSLRQGVNTGELFF TGTGCCAGCAGCTTAAGACAGGGGGTTAACACCGGGGAGCTGTTTTTT
once TRBJ2-1 TRBD2 TRBV19 CASSIDVAGVRWKTNEQFF TGTGCCAGTAGTATAGATGTGGCGGGAGTCCGCTGGAAGACCAATGAGCAGTTCTTC
. TRBJ2-1 TRBD2 TRBV6-4 CASSSGLARNEQFF TGTGCCAGCAGCTCGGGACTAGCTAGGAATGAGCAGTTCTTC
. TRBJ2-1 . TRBV4-1 CASSQERGPYNEQFF TGCGCCAGCAGCCAAGAACGGGGTCCCTACAATGAGCAGTTCTTC
. TRBJ2-7 TRBD2 TRBV6-1 CASSLLAGGYEQYF TGTGCCAGCAGCCTACTAGCGGGGGGGTACGAGCAGTACTTC
. TRBJ1-1 TRBD1 TRBV4-3 CASSQDGQVSNTEAFF TGCGCCAGCAGCCAGGACGGACAGGTTTCGAACACTGAAGCTTTCTTT